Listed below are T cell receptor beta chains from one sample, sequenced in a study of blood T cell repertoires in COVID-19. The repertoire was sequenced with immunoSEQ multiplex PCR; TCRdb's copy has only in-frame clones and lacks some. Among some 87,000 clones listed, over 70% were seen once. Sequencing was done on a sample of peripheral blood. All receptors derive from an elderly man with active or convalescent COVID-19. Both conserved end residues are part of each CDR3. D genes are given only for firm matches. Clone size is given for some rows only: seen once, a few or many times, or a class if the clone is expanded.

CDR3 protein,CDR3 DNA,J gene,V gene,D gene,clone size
CASSPSGTGDGKLFF,TGCGCCAGCAGCCCATCCGGGACAGGGGATGGAAAACTGTTTTTT,TRBJ1-4,TRBV4-1,TRBD1,-
CASSSGLARYNEQFF,TGTGCCAGCAGTTCCGGACTAGCCAGGTACAATGAGCAGTTCTTC,TRBJ2-1,TRBV27,TRBD2,-
CASSEGGAYEQYF,TGCGCCAGCAGTGAAGGAGGGGCCTACGAGCAGTACTTC,TRBJ2-7,TRBV10-1,-,-
CASRDSSGTGGIAFF,TGTGCCAGCAGGGATTCCTCCGGGACAGGGGGTATAGCTTTCTTT,TRBJ1-1,TRBV6-5,TRBD1,-
CASSPVNEKLFF,TGTGCCAGCAGCCCCGTAAATGAAAAACTGTTTTTT,TRBJ1-4,TRBV3-1/TRBV3-2,-,-
CASSQVRGTQTQYF,TGTGCCAGCAGCCAAGTACGGGGGACGCAGACCCAGTACTTC,TRBJ2-5,TRBV3-1/TRBV3-2,-,-
CASSLGTGYEQYF,TGTGCCAGCAGCCTTGGGACAGGGTACGAGCAGTACTTC,TRBJ2-7,TRBV6-5,TRBD1,-
CASSQKGVVDRNYEQYF,TGCGCCAGCAGTCAAAAGGGTGTAGTGGACAGGAACTACGAGCAGTACTTC,TRBJ2-7,TRBV23-1,TRBD1,-
CASSPGFGANAYEQYF,TGTGCCAGCAGCCCAGGGTTCGGAGCCAACGCCTACGAGCAGTACTTC,TRBJ2-7,TRBV28,-,-
CASSLNAGNVLDGYTF,TGTGCCAGCAGTTTAAACGCAGGGAATGTTTTAGATGGCTACACCTTC,TRBJ1-2,TRBV27,-,-
CASSPDRADTQYF,TGTGCCAGCTCACCCGACAGGGCAGATACGCAGTATTTT,TRBJ2-3,TRBV18,TRBD1,once
CASSRSDGYTF,TGTGCCAGCTCACGATCAGATGGCTACACCTTC,TRBJ1-2,TRBV18,-,-
CASSQDLAGAGVETQYF,TGTGCCAGCAGCCAAGATCTGGCCGGGGCAGGGGTAGAGACCCAGTACTTC,TRBJ2-5,TRBV3-1/TRBV3-2,-,-
CASSHDGRGGPSRYYNEQFF,TGTGCCAGCAGTCACGACGGGCGGGGGGGGCCGTCCCGATACTACAATGAGCAGTTCTTC,TRBJ2-1,TRBV4-2,TRBD2,-
CASSYPLQGNSNQPQHF,TGTGCCAGCAGTTACCCTTTACAGGGGAACAGCAATCAGCCCCAGCATTTT,TRBJ1-5,TRBV6-2/TRBV6-3,TRBD1,-
CASSPQIYGAGYEQYF,TGTGCCAGCAGCCCTCAAATCTACGGTGCCGGCTACGAGCAGTACTTC,TRBJ2-7,TRBV3-1/TRBV3-2,-,-
CASIPLADTDTQYF,TGTGCCAGCATACCTCTAGCGGACACAGATACGCAGTATTTT,TRBJ2-3,TRBV7-2,TRBD2,-
CASSVGDRAADTQYF,TGTGCCAGCAGCGTTGGGGACAGGGCGGCAGATACGCAGTATTTT,TRBJ2-3,TRBV9,TRBD1,-
CATSGAGPGRDTQYF,TGTGCCACCAGTGGGGCAGGGCCAGGTCGAGATACGCAGTATTTT,TRBJ2-3,TRBV24-1,-,-
CASSVKQGTEAFF,TGTGCCAGTAGTGTCAAACAGGGTACTGAAGCTTTCTTT,TRBJ1-1,TRBV19,-,-
CASRDYGRQGTNYGYTF,TGTGCCAGCCGCGATTATGGCAGACAGGGAACTAACTATGGCTACACCTTC,TRBJ1-2,TRBV21-1,-,-
CSVPEMNTEAFF,TGCAGCGTTCCCGAGATGAACACTGAAGCTTTCTTT,TRBJ1-1,TRBV29-1,-,-
CASSPSYEQYF,TGTGCCAGCAGCCCTTCCTACGAGCAGTACTTC,TRBJ2-7,TRBV11-2,-,-
CAPGQRYSGNTIYF,TGTGCCCCAGGGCAGAGGTACTCTGGAAACACCATATATTTT,TRBJ1-3,TRBV21-1,-,-
CARGLRDITDTQYF,TGTGCCAGGGGCCTCCGGGATATCACAGATACGCAGTATTTT,TRBJ2-3,TRBV21-1,-,-
CASGQGHYGYTF,TGTGCCAGCGGACAGGGCCACTATGGCTACACCTTC,TRBJ1-2,TRBV6-5,TRBD1,-
CASSAGANANTGELFF,TGTGCCAGCAGCGCCGGAGCAAACGCGAACACCGGGGAGCTGTTTTTT,TRBJ2-2,TRBV7-3,-,once
CASSLQGQGYTF,TGCGCCAGCAGCTTACAGGGCCAGGGCTACACCTTC,TRBJ1-2,TRBV5-1,-,-
CASSSTRGDPDTQYF,TGTGCTAGCAGCTCAACGCGCGGGGATCCAGATACGCAGTATTTT,TRBJ2-3,TRBV7-7,-,-
CASTTGGNYGYTF,TGTGCCAGCACTACAGGGGGCAACTATGGCTACACCTTC,TRBJ1-2,TRBV27,TRBD1,-
CASSWTGANGYTF,TGCGCCAGCAGTTGGACAGGGGCGAATGGCTACACCTTC,TRBJ1-2,TRBV10-2,TRBD1,-
CSAPLAGVDTDTQYF,TGCAGCGCCCCCTTGGCGGGGGTCGACACAGATACGCAGTATTTT,TRBJ2-3,TRBV29-1,TRBD2,-
CASSHPRGIGSNEQFF,TGTGCCAGCAGCCATCCCAGGGGAATTGGGTCCAATGAGCAGTTCTTC,TRBJ2-1,TRBV5-6,-,once
CASSPAGSPSYEQYF,TGTGCCAGCAGCCCCGCAGGGTCGCCCTCCTACGAGCAGTACTTC,TRBJ2-7,TRBV27,-,-
CASSPGGLNTEAFF,TGTGCCAGCAGCCCCGGGGGATTGAACACTGAAGCTTTCTTT,TRBJ1-1,TRBV7-9,-,-
CASSLTRQYNSPLHF,TGTGCCAGCAGCTTAACTCGCCAATATAATTCACCCCTCCACTTT,TRBJ1-6,TRBV7-2,-,-
CASSPGRGYGYTF,TGTGCCAGCAGTCCAGGGAGGGGATACGGCTACACCTTC,TRBJ1-2,TRBV2,-,-
CASSPDRGRVNYGYTF,TGTGCCAGCAGTCCAGACAGGGGGCGGGTGAACTATGGCTACACCTTC,TRBJ1-2,TRBV28,TRBD1,-
CASSQGRGGVDTQYF,TGTGCCAGCAGCCAAGGGCGGGGGGGCGTAGATACGCAGTATTTT,TRBJ2-3,TRBV4-2,TRBD2,-
CASSRGYSYNEQFF,TGTGCCAGTAGTCGAGGATACTCCTACAATGAGCAGTTCTTC,TRBJ2-1,TRBV19,-,-
CATSDSAGGSSYNEQFF,TGTGCCACCAGTGATTCTGCAGGGGGGAGCTCCTACAATGAGCAGTTCTTC,TRBJ2-1,TRBV24-1,-,-
CAISEFTGTNYGYTF,TGTGCCATCAGTGAGTTCACAGGGACTAACTATGGCTACACCTTC,TRBJ1-2,TRBV10-3,-,-
CASAGQGDDQPQHF,TGTGCCAGCGCGGGTCAGGGGGACGATCAGCCCCAGCATTTT,TRBJ1-5,TRBV18,TRBD1,few
CASSVVAGAYNEQFF,TGTGCCAGCAGCGTAGTAGCGGGGGCCTACAATGAGCAGTTCTTC,TRBJ2-1,TRBV9,TRBD2,-
CASSSSGLGEGTEAFF,TGTGCCAGCAGCTCATCGGGCCTCGGAGAGGGCACTGAAGCTTTCTTT,TRBJ1-1,TRBV6-4,-,few